This T cell receptor (beta chain) was sequenced for a study of blood T cell repertoires in COVID-19 (dated by TCRdb to about 2020). Describing the broader study: The collaborator samples originated in the United States, Italy and Spain and spanned the acute and convalescent phases of COVID-19. The material from the prospective study consisted of cDNA or gDNA derived from T cells, B-cell-depleted T cells, or PBMCs. Sample metadata almost always included a de-identified subject ID, COVID-19 status, age in years and sex. A freely available public database, intended as a resource for researchers studying the immune response to SARS-CoV-2, is where the repertoires were released. HLA class I and class II types, where available, came from metadata supplied by the sample provider rather than from assay-based typing. The samples were drawn from the first 160 participants of the ongoing ImmuneRACE study and from 1,254 subjects provided by 6 global collaborators. Subjects who had been exposed to COVID-19, were actively infected with it, or had recovered from it provided the deeply sampled blood TCRbeta repertoires that made up the dataset.

The study at large found these results: Clinical and demographic metadata were provided uncurated, with the amount varying by source and participant.

TCRbeta CDR3 regions were amplified from genomic DNA using the immunoSEQ Assay, a bias-controlled multiplex PCR. The study's processing was this. Within the assay, amplification of reference gene primers was used to estimate how many nucleated cells each sample contained. To quantify the absolute abundance of each unique TCRbeta CDR3 rearrangement, sequence reads were collapsed and filtered. For each sample, productive Simpson clonality was calculated as the square root of Simpson's diversity index across productive rearrangements. TCRdb stores this immuneACCESS table with in-frame sequences only. Part of the clones is absent; in the studies checked, under half of the shortfall reflects unresolved V genes, and no reason is known for the rest. That table gives V, J and clone size, and the DNA gave D and trimming. This sample comprises around 120,000 clones, about nine tenths of them detected only once. Around 3.8% of the sample goes to the ten largest clones.

V loses 2 bases of germline sequence and J loses 0 bases, and the interval between the two ends is 5 bases. The CDR3 spans 13 residues, from the cysteine through the phenylalanine. Only the CDR3 DNA is retained, 39 bases long and in frame from the first base. In the germline V gene (reference sequence), CDR1 corresponds to SGHNT and CDR2 to YYREEE. About this clone itself: Its antigen is unknown. Base qualities were left out, and no much larger clone turns up one base away.

Whole blood was collected in K2EDTA tubes by collaborating institutions according to the institutions' own protocols. For TCRbeta analysis, collaborators shipped samples in one of three forms: frozen whole blood, isolated PBMCs, or DNA extracted from either of those sample types. The source of this sequence is a middle-aged man with active COVID-19. The chain is made from TRBV5-4 and TRBJ1-1, with the D gene call left open. Sequenced material: peripheral blood. The CDR3 region: CASSLNLNTEAFF. The DNA reads as follows: TGTGCCAGCAGCTTAAACTTGAACACTGAAGCTTTCTTT.